The 19 T cell receptor beta chains listed next were all sequenced from one sample in a study of prognosis after radiotherapy for stage I lung cancer. From genomic DNA, two-round multiplex PCR was used to amplify TCR beta CDR3. Every TRBV and TRBJ gene had its own specific primer in first-round PCR. TCRdb re-called the multiplex PCR reads through MiXCR, storing one row per CDR3 protein. The table records roughly 29,000 distinct CDR3 sequences, roughly 30% of them present only once. Sample: PBMCs, taken before or after stereotactic body radiation therapy (not recorded which). The receptors stem from a donor aged 50 or older with non-small cell lung cancer.

This clonotype was seen repeatedly, ten times or more. V usage is TRBV10-3 and J usage is TRBJ2-7; 13 bases agree with TRBD2. This CDR3 spans 13 amino acids. Germline CDR1 is ENHRY and CDR2 is SYGVKD. The chain's CDR3 is CAISESTSGGVQV. The CDR3 DNA follows: TGTGCCATCAGTGAGTCAACTAGCGGGGGGGTTCAGGTC.

The rearrangement links TRBV10-3 to TRBJ2-2; D may be TRBD1 or TRBD2 (7 bases each). Looked up from germline, CDR1 is ENHRY and CDR2 is SYGVKD. Trimming cost V 3 bases and J 4 bases, with 24 bases left between them. This CDR3 is built from 19 residues. The CDR3 coding sequence is TGTGCCATCAGTGATCAGCGGACTAGAGGGGGCCCGAGCACCGGGGAGCTGTTTTTT. Translated, it gives CAISDQRTRGGPSTGELFF.

This rearrangement joins TRBV7-9 to TRBJ1-1, with D perhaps TRBD1 (5 bases). In germline, CDR1 is SEHNR, CDR2 FQNEAQ (reference sequence). This CDR3 is built from 15 residues. V was shortened by 5 bases and J by 5 bases, with 18 bases between the two germline ends. Here the CDR3 reads CASSPLGAVGTEAFF. In DNA form, the CDR3 reads TGTGCCAGCAGCCCACTCGGGGCGGTGGGAACTGAAGCTTTCTTT.

Many counts were recorded for this clonotype. The chain employs TRBV12-3 or TRBV12-4 and TRBJ1-4; TRBD1 might be the D (6 bases). Trimming pared 5 bases from V and 0 bases from J, leaving 13 bases between. The CDR3 runs to 16 residues. In nucleotides, the CDR3 is TGTGCCAGCAGTCGAGGACAGTCTGCAACTAATGAAAAACTGTTTTTT. Amino acids: CASSRGQSATNEKLFF.

The chain employs TRBV5-1 and TRBJ2-3, with 11 bases identical to TRBD1. The CDR3 contains 17 residues. J was trimmed by 2 bases and V by 5 bases; bases with no gene match: 10. Germline V gene sequence: CDR1 SGHRS, CDR2 YFSETQ. The CDR3 is CASRGTGGLSITDTQYF. The DNA for the CDR3 is TGCGCCAGCAGAGGGACAGGGGGTCTAAGTATCACAGATACGCAGTATTTT.

This clonotype qualifies as medium-sized. The V call is TRBV7-9, the J call TRBJ2-2; TRBD1 matches 9 bases. J gave up 4 bases and V 9 bases, and 12 bases lay outside the gene matches. The CDR3 has 16 amino acids. The V gene's germline CDR1 is SEHNR and CDR2 FQNEAQ (reference sequence). In DNA form, the CDR3 reads TGTGCCAGGGGACGAATCCGGGACAGGGTCACCGGGGAGCTGTTTTTT. Amino acid sequence: CARGRIRDRVTGELFF.

This chain connects TRBV9 to TRBJ2-7; D not certain. V shed 0 bases and J shed 1 base, with 5 bases lying between them. Germline CDR1 reads SGDLS; CDR2 reads YYNGEE. The CDR3 contains 13 residues. CDR3 sequence (DNA): TGTGCCAGCAGCGTAGGGGGTTCCTACGAGCAGTACTTC. Translation: CASSVGGSYEQYF.

Ten or more counts support this clonotype. The V gene is TRBV5-1, the J gene TRBJ2-2; D may match TRBD1 or TRBD2 (5 bases each). The CDR3 extends over 16 amino acids. The germline V and J ends were trimmed by 4 bases and 6 bases, with 19 bases remaining between them. CDR1 and CDR2 from the germline V gene are SGHRS and YFSETQ. The CDR3 DNA reads TGCGCCAGCAGCCTACTAGGTCAGGGTCTGGCCGGGGAGCTGTTTTTT. The encoded protein is CASSLLGQGLAGELFF.

This clonotype was counted many times. A single base separates this from a much larger clone, so it may be a read error. The V call is TRBV9, the J call TRBJ2-1; D gene ambiguous. V lost 0 bases to trimming and J lost 8 bases, with 15 bases between them. This CDR3 region has 15 residues. Germline values: CDR1 SGDLS, CDR2 YYNGEE. CDR3 region: CASSVGATGYDEQFF. The DNA of the CDR3 is TGTGCCAGCAGCGTAGGGGCAACTGGGTACGATGAGCAGTTCTTC.

On this clonotype itself: It is likely a read error: a sequence one base away is far more abundant. This chain connects TRBV11-2 to TRBJ1-1; D ambiguous. CDR1 and CDR2 from the germline V gene are SGHAT and FQNNGV. The CDR3 extends over 13 amino acids. CDR3 amino acids: CASSQGMYTEAFF. CDR3 DNA sequence: TGTGCCAGCAGCCAAGGGATGTACACAGAAGCTTTCTTT.

In this sample, this clonotype turned up once. A much larger clone sits a single nucleotide away, making a read error possible. The chain joins TRBV6-1 to TRBJ1-5, with a weak D call TRBD1 (5 bases). Germline loops: CDR1 MNHNS, CDR2 SASEGT. CDR3 length equals 11 residues. In DNA form, the CDR3 reads TGTGCCAGAGGGGACCTTGGGCCCCATCATTTT. It translates to CARGDLGPHHF.

This clonotype occurred a few times. This sequence may be a read error, since a much larger clone differs from it by one base. This chain connects TRBV30 to TRBJ1-2; 7 nucleotides line up with TRBD1. Germline V gene sequence: CDR1 GTSNPN, CDR2 SVGIG (reference sequence). CDR3 length: 14 amino acids. The CDR3 DNA reads as TGTGCCTGGGGTGTATCCGGGACAGCACATGGCTACACCTTC. It specifies CAWGVSGTAHGYTF.

This clonotype was counted once. This is likely an artifact of a read error, given a far larger clone one base away. The chain combines TRBV6-6 with TRBJ2-6, with D perhaps TRBD2 (6 bases). The CDR3 is made up of 16 amino acids. Per the germline V gene, CDR1 is MNHNY and CDR2 is SVGAGI (reference sequence). CDR3 sequence: CASSYSGGTGANILTF. Written as DNA, the CDR3 is TGTGCCAGCAGTTACTCGGGGGGAACTGGGGCCAACATCCTGACTTTC.

Comments on this clonotype: A read error is possible here, since a much larger clone lies one base away. The chain employs TRBV9 and TRBJ2-2, with a tentative D call TRBD2 (5 bases). The CDR3 runs to 15 residues. Germline CDR1 reads SGDLS; CDR2 reads YYNGEE. The CDR3 DNA sequence: TGTACCAGCAGCGCTGCGGGTTCGGACACCGGGGAGCTGTTTTTT. Its translation is CTSSAAGSDTGELFF.

Remarks on this clonotype: Sequence at one end of the junction differs from germline and may be a read error. The gene calls are TRBV28 and TRBJ1-5, with unresolved D. The germline V gene encodes CDR1 MDHEN and CDR2 SYDVKM. The CDR3 length is 12 residues. The CDR3 loop reads CVSRPILQPQHF. CDR3 bases: TGTGTCAGCAGGCCGATACTACAGCCCCAGCATTTT.

This clonotype is deemed medium-sized. CDR3 sequence: CASSLDYEQYF. CDR3 nucleotides: TGTGCCAGCAGCCTAGACTACGAGCAGTACTTC. V gene TRBV11-1 combines with J gene TRBJ2-7; D is undetermined. The germline V gene encodes CDR1 SGHAT and CDR2 FQDESV (reference sequence). V was clipped by 5 bases and J by 3 bases, with 5 bases between them. This CDR3 contains 11 residues.

This clonotype was counted ten times or more. The rearrangement links TRBV12-3 or TRBV12-4 to TRBJ1-5; tentative D call: TRBD1 (5 bases). The V end lost 2 bases, the J end lost 4 bases, and 12 bases lay between the germline ends. The length of the CDR3 is 15 residues. The CDR3 is CASSLMGRENQPQHF. CDR3 nucleotides: TGTGCCAGCAGTTTAATGGGCAGGGAGAATCAGCCCCAGCATTTT.

Concerning this clonotype: A far larger clone is just one base off, so this is likely a read error. The CDR3 region has the DNA TGTGCCAACAGTTACTCGATCGACAGGGGGCGCGACATGACAGATACGCAGTATTTT. Its translation: CANSYSIDRGRDMTDTQYF. V usage is TRBV6-8 and J usage is TRBJ2-3, with 10 bases lining up with TRBD1. In germline, CDR1 is MNHGY, CDR2 SAAAGT. CDR3 length: 19 amino acids.

At least ten counts were recorded for this clonotype. One end of the junction is discordant with germline, which a read error may explain. The V call is TRBV6-2 or TRBV6-3, the J call TRBJ2-5, with TRBD1 as a possible D gene (6 bases). Germline V gene sequence: CDR1 MNHEY, CDR2 SVGEGT. The CDR3 consists of 12 residues. CDR3 sequence reads: CASMDREEAQYF. In DNA, the CDR3 is TGTGCCAGCATGGACAGAGAAGAGGCCCAGTACTTC.